The sequence of this T cell receptor (beta chain) was determined in a study of T cells in Graves' hyperthyroidism and ophthalmopathy. Study-wide points: Most thyroid clonotypes with frequency above 0.001 were detected in blood.

The CDR3 runs 16 residues. CDR1 is DFQATT and CDR2 is SNEGSKA in the germline V gene (reference sequence). For Graves' hyperthyroidism to be stable, ophthalmopathy could not progress within 18 months. Patients aged 18 to 65 had newly diagnosed hyperthyroidism of under 2 months' duration. In regard to this clonotype: What it binds is not known. This may be a read error: a much more frequent sequence differs by one nucleotide.

The investigators amplified TCR beta CDR3 regions from RNA transcripts. HTBI primers were employed in a first-round RT-PCR of the TCR CDR3. TCRdb re-analysed the multiplex PCR reads in MiXCR, keeping a single row per CDR3 protein. The table records about 720,000 distinct CDR3 sequences, over 15% of them present only once. Sequencing was carried out using blood. The TCR sequence derives from a man aged 18 to 30 with Graves' hyperthyroidism. The chain couples TRBV20-1 to TRBJ2-3, with D possibly TRBD1 on 5 matching bases. CDR3 nucleotide sequence: TGCAGGGCTAAGACAGAGAGAAGTTCTAGCACAGATACGCAGTATTTT. This encodes CRAKTERSSSTDTQYF.